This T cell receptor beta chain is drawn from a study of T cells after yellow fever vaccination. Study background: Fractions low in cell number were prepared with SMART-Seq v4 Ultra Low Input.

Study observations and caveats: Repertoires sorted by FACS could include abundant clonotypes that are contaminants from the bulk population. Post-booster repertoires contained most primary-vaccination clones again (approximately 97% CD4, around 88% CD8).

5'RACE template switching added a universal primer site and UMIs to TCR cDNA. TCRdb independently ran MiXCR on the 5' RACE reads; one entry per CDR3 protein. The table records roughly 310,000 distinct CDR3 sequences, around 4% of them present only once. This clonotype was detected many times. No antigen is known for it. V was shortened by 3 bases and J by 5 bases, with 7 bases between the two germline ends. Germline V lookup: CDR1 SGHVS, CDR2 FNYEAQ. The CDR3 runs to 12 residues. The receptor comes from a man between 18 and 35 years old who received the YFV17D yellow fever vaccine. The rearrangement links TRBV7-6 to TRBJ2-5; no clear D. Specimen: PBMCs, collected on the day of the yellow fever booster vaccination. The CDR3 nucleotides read TGTGCCAGCAGCTTGCGATCGGAGACCCAGTACTTC. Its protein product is CASSLRSETQYF.